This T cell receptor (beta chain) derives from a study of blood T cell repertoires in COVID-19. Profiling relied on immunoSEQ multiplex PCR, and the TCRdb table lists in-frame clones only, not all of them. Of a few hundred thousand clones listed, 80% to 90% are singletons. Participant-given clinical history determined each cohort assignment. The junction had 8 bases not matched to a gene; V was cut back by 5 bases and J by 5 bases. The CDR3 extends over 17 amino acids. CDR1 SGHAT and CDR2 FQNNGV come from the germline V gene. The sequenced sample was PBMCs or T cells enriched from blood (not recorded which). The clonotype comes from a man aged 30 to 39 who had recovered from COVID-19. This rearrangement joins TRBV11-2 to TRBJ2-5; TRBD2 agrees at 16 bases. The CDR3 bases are TGTGCCAGCAGCGCGGGACTAGCGGGGGGGTTCTTTGAGACCCAGTACTTC. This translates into CASSAGLAGGFFETQYF.